These 22 T cell receptor beta chains share one sample of origin, sequenced in a study of cytomegalovirus exposure and HLA in healthy donors. The method was immunoSEQ multiplex PCR; TCRdb's version includes in-frame clones alone and lacks a portion of them. Here the sample spans about 120,000 clones, 75% to 90% being singletons. The specimen was PBMCs. These TCRs come from a man between 18 and 29 years old in good health and CMV-seropositive.

This sequence joins TRBV28 and TRBJ1-2; 7 bases agree with TRBD1. The V segment lost 6 bases and the J segment 3 bases; nucleotides outside the gene matches: 13. This CDR3 contains 16 residues. The germline V gene encodes CDR1 MDHEN and CDR2 SYDVKM. The CDR3 DNA reads TGTGCCAGCAGCTTACTCTCCTGGACAGGCGACTATGGCTACACCTTC. This encodes CASSLLSWTGDYGYTF.

The chain uses TRBV11-2 and TRBJ2-5; D gene unclear. CDR1 is SGHAT and CDR2 is FQNNGV in the germline V gene. Trimming left V 5 bases short and J 2 bases short, with 15 bases between. The CDR3 totals 15 residues. For the CDR3, the DNA is TGTGCCAGCAGCCCCCAGTACTACCTACAAGAGACCCAGTACTTC. It codes for CASSPQYYLQETQYF.

This clone was found once. The CDR3 protein is CASSLFYSGDEQYF. For the CDR3, the DNA is TGTGCCAGCAGCTTATTCTACAGCGGCGACGAGCAGTACTTC. The chain is built from TRBV7-9 and TRBJ2-7, with D perhaps TRBD2 (5 bases). This CDR3 contains 14 residues. The V end was cut by 2 bases, the J end by 5 bases, with 13 bases between. CDR1 is SEHNR, CDR2 FQNEAQ, per germline (reference sequence).

The chain uses TRBV10-3 and TRBJ2-7; the match to TRBD1 covers 7 bases. Per germline, CDR1 ENHRY and CDR2 SYGVKD. The CDR3 spans 13 residues. J was trimmed by 5 bases and V by 9 bases; bases with no gene match: 10. The CDR3 region is CAIPGQKPHEQYF. The CDR3, as DNA: TGTGCCATACCGGGACAGAAACCCCACGAGCAGTACTTC.

In DNA form, the CDR3 reads TGTGCCAGCAGCGCAAGACAGATTACCTACGAGCAGTACTTC. This encodes CASSARQITYEQYF. The V call is TRBV7-2, the J call TRBJ2-7; possible D gene TRBD1, 5 bases. This CDR3 is built from 14 residues. The germline gives CDR1 SGHTA, CDR2 FQGNSA. Trimming removed 5 bases from V and 2 bases from J, with 13 bases in between.

This clone was seen only once. The chain couples TRBV25-1 to TRBJ2-5; D gene unclear. The V end was cut by 4 bases, the J end by 4 bases, with 4 bases between. Germline V gene lookup returns CDR1 MGHDK and CDR2 SYGVNS. CDR3 length: 11 residues. The CDR3: CASSASETQYF. As DNA, the CDR3 is TGTGCCAGCAGTGCCTCAGAGACCCAGTACTTC.

J is TRBJ1-2 and V is TRBV7-6; 7 nucleotides line up with TRBD1. Unmatched junction bases numbered 9, after V lost 5 bases and J lost 6 bases. Germline CDR1 SGHVS, CDR2 FNYEAQ. The CDR3 spans 14 residues. CDR3 residues: CASSVRSGTDGYTF. For the CDR3, the DNA is TGTGCCAGCAGCGTCCGGTCCGGGACAGATGGCTACACCTTC.

This chain uses TRBV2 with TRBJ2-3; D is perhaps TRBD2 (5 bases). The CDR3 is 11 amino acids. Trimming removed 8 bases at V and 10 bases at J, with 13 bases between. CDR1 and CDR2 from the germline V gene are SNHLY and FYNNEI. For the CDR3, the DNA is TGTGCCAGCTCCGACCGGGGAGCGCAGTATTTT. Translating gives CASSDRGAQYF. The entire variable domain, with the rest obtained from reference TRBV2 and TRBJ2-3, is as follows: EPEVTQTPSHQVTQMGQEVILRCVPISNHLYFYWYRQILGQKVEFLVSFYNNEISEKSEIFDDQFSVERPDGSNFTLKIRSTKLEDSAMYFCASSDRGAQYFGPGTRLTVL.

This chain uses TRBV14 with TRBJ2-1; 13 bases align to TRBD2. Germline V gene sequence: CDR1 SGHDN, CDR2 FVKESK. V gave up 5 bases and J gave up 3 bases; unmatched junction bases: 7. This CDR3 has 17 amino acids. The CDR3 DNA is TGTGCCAGCAGCATGACTAGCGGGGGGCTTCACTACAATGAGCAGTTCTTC. This codes for CASSMTSGGLHYNEQFF.

This clone was observed a single time. The chain carries TRBV2 and TRBJ2-1, with 11 bases identical to TRBD2. With V trimmed by 3 bases and J by 2 bases, 0 bases remained unmatched. The CDR3 has 15 residues. CDR1 is SNHLY and CDR2 is FYNNEI in the germline V gene. CDR3 sequence reads: CASSEGLAAYNEQFF. The CDR3 bases are TGTGCCAGCAGTGAGGGACTAGCGGCCTACAATGAGCAGTTCTTC.

This clone has a single count. At one boundary the junction diverges from the germline segment, which might be a read error. The chain is built from TRBV14 and TRBJ2-7, with TRBD2 matching 7 bases. The length of the CDR3 is 13 residues. The germline CDR1 and CDR2 sequences are SGHDN and FVKESK. In nucleotides, the CDR3 is TGTGCCAGCAGCCAAACTAGGGAGGGCCGGACGCACTTC. This gives the protein CASSQTREGRTHF.

V is TRBV5-5 and J is TRBJ1-5; no reliable D call. CDR3 length: 14 residues. The germline V gene encodes CDR1 SGHKS and CDR2 YYEKEE (reference sequence). V dropped 3 bases and J dropped 1 base, with 8 bases sitting between them. CDR3 protein: CASSWETSNQPQHF. The DNA of the CDR3 is TGTGCCAGCAGCTGGGAGACAAGCAATCAGCCCCAGCATTTT. The entire variable domain, with the rest obtained from reference TRBV5-5 and TRBJ1-5, is as follows: DAGVTQSPTHLIKTRGQQVTLRCSPISGHKSVSWYQQVLGQGPQFIFQYYEKEERGRGNFPDRFSARQFPNYSSELNVNALLLGDSALYLCASSWETSNQPQHFGDGTRLSIL.

The V and J genes are TRBV6-5 and TRBJ2-7; the match to TRBD1 covers 8 bases. Germline CDR1 is MNHEY and CDR2 is SVGAGI. With 3 bases clipped from V and 3 bases from J, the junction kept 7 bases outside the gene matches. The CDR3 is 15 amino acids. CDR3 in DNA: TGTGCCAGCAGTTATGCCGGACAGGGCCTCTACGAGCAGTACTTC. The encoded protein is CASSYAGQGLYEQYF.

This sequence joins TRBV2 and TRBJ2-2; 8 nucleotides line up with TRBD1. CDR1 is SNHLY, CDR2 FYNNEI, per germline. Trimming at V came to 8 bases and at J to 7 bases, leaving 6 bases not matched to a gene. The CDR3 contains 13 residues. The DNA for the CDR3 is TGTGCCAGCGGTACAGGGGGTAACGGGGAGCTGTTTTTT. It is translated as CASGTGGNGELFF.

This clone was seen just once. This rearrangement joins TRBV28 to TRBJ2-2, with 12 bases fitting TRBD1. Germline V lookup: CDR1 MDHEN, CDR2 SYDVKM. CDR3 size: 18 residues. The V gene end was trimmed by 5 bases and the J gene end by 4 bases; junction bases not matched to a gene: 11. The CDR3 DNA reads TGTGCCAGCAGTCCAGATCCGGGACAGGGGGCGCGCACCGGGGAGCTGTTTTTT. This translates into CASSPDPGQGARTGELFF.

The chain has TRBV10-3 and TRBJ1-1; 8 bases agree with TRBD1. CDR1 is ENHRY, CDR2 SYGVKD, per germline. The CDR3 length is 14 residues. The V segment lost 6 bases and the J segment 9 bases; nucleotides outside the gene matches: 12. CDR3 DNA sequence: TGTGCCATCAGCCCTGACAGGGGCAGCTTAAAAGCTTTCTTT. Protein: CAISPDRGSLKAFF.

This chain uses TRBV11-2 with TRBJ2-5, with D tentatively TRBD1 (6 bases). CDR1 is SGHAT, CDR2 FQNNGV, per germline. There are 14 residues in the CDR3. V was shortened by 5 bases and J by 5 bases, with 15 bases between the two germline ends. CDR3 sequence: CASSPQGLGETQYF. Here the CDR3 DNA reads TGTGCCAGCAGCCCACAGGGTCTAGGGGAGACCCAGTACTTC.

V usage is TRBV5-4 and J usage is TRBJ1-6, with D tentatively TRBD1 (5 bases). V lost 2 bases, J lost 10 bases, and 16 bases lay in between. Per germline, CDR1 SGHNT and CDR2 YYREEE (reference sequence). CDR3 length: 15 amino acids. Written as DNA, the CDR3 is TGTGCCAGCAGCTTAGGGGCGGCTTTAACCTCACCCCTCCACTTT. Residues: CASSLGAALTSPLHF.

The rearrangement uses TRBV29-1 and TRBJ2-2, with 13 bases identical to TRBD2. The CDR3 runs to 15 residues. Germline trimming cut 6 bases from V and 6 bases from J; bases unmatched to any gene: 7. Germline V lookup: CDR1 SQVTM, CDR2 ANQGSEA. The CDR3 bases are TGCAGCGTGGAACTCGGGACTAGCGGGGCCGGGGAGCTGTTTTTT. Translated: CSVELGTSGAGELFF.

The CDR3 bases are TGTGCCAGCAGTCGGGACAGGTCCTACGAGCAGTACTTC. It yields the protein CASSRDRSYEQYF. V gene TRBV2 combines with J gene TRBJ2-7; 8 nucleotides match TRBD1. V was clipped by 5 bases and J by 1 base; unmatched bases: 1. The CDR3 loop spans 13 amino acids. Germline V gene data show CDR1 as SNHLY and CDR2 as FYNNEI.

The rearrangement uses TRBV28 and TRBJ2-7; 9 positions agree with TRBD1. The J segment lost 5 bases and the V segment lost 3 bases, leaving 11 bases of the junction unmatched. Germline CDR1 reads MDHEN; CDR2 reads SYDVKM. The CDR3 length is 16 residues. The CDR3 spells CASSLPPGTGSDEQYF. The DNA of the CDR3 is TGTGCCAGCAGTTTGCCCCCCGGGACAGGGTCCGACGAGCAGTACTTC.

The rearrangement joins TRBV15 to TRBJ2-7; 7 bases are a match to TRBD1. The J segment lost 4 bases and the V segment lost 5 bases, leaving 11 bases of the junction unmatched. The CDR3 spans 15 residues. Looked up from germline, CDR1 is LNHNV and CDR2 is YYDKDF (reference sequence). The CDR3 DNA follows: TGTGCCACCAGCCCTAGGACAGGACTTCCTTACGAGCAGTACTTC. Amino acid sequence: CATSPRTGLPYEQYF.